These T cell receptor beta chains were read from a single sample in a study of blood T cell repertoires in COVID-19. Some clones are missing from TCRdb's copy, which holds only in-frame ones; the method was immunoSEQ multiplex PCR. The repertoire holds 55,000 to 85,000 clones, with roughly 77% as singletons. Sequencing used peripheral blood. These receptors were taken from an older woman with acute or convalescent COVID-19. CDR3s leave out the opening cysteine and the closing phenylalanine or tryptophan. Each record gives: J gene, V gene, CDR3 protein.

TRBJ1-2 | TRBV4-1 | ASSQDTGMSSGYT
TRBJ2-2 | TRBV27 | ASSLGLNTGELF
TRBJ2-5 | TRBV10-2 | ASSESRLAGGTQY
TRBJ2-1 | TRBV10-1 | ASSESTGYLDEQF
TRBJ2-1 | TRBV19 | ASSIDPRTIATHYQF
TRBJ2-7 | TRBV18 | ASSPPLGAYEQY
TRBJ2-5 | TRBV3-1/TRBV3-2 | ASSQATGVETQY
TRBJ1-2 | TRBV7-2 | ASSLTGGQANYGYT
TRBJ2-1 | TRBV7-2 | ASSFDSKTGNEQF
TRBJ1-4 | TRBV27 | ASSPPGSREKLF
TRBJ1-3 | TRBV5-4 | ASSLGRGLGNTIY
TRBJ2-2 | TRBV5-5 | ASRGTSDSGELF
TRBJ2-3 | TRBV5-6 | ASSYSGGAGDTQY
TRBJ1-5 | TRBV30 | AYQQGSGQPQH
TRBJ1-2 | TRBV6-5 | ASSPPPPQGGGYT
TRBJ1-2 | TRBV4-1 | ASSQEFGGGYT
TRBJ1-1 | TRBV10-3 | AISEFQGSNTEAF
TRBJ1-4 | TRBV7-8 | ASSLSPGQGLEKLF
TRBJ1-2 | TRBV9 | ASSEGTGPLYGYT
TRBJ2-2 | TRBV5-1 | ASSLGTSGDTGELF
TRBJ2-5 | TRBV9 | ASSLRQGLGETQY
TRBJ2-7 | TRBV7-2 | ASSLRQGAREQY
TRBJ2-5 | TRBV5-1 | ASEPGQGTKTQY
TRBJ1-6 | TRBV7-9 | ASSLVVTDNSPLH
TRBJ2-7 | TRBV6-2/TRBV6-3 | ASSQGTGKIYEQY
TRBJ2-7 | TRBV11-3 | ASSLGPPNEQY
TRBJ2-3 | TRBV19 | ASSIRGGRGRFDTQY
TRBJ1-2 | TRBV11-2 | ASSSKGVQKASGYT
TRBJ2-2 | TRBV19 | ASSSTGGTPRGGELF
TRBJ1-6 | TRBV28 | ASSPFTGGRSSPLH
TRBJ1-5 | TRBV12-3/TRBV12-4 | ASSLSSQPQH
TRBJ2-3 | TRBV4-3 | ASSQGHGGGKTDTQY
TRBJ1-2 | TRBV7-2 | ASVPPPGTGGTGGYT
TRBJ1-6 | TRBV5-4 | ASSSQGLYNSPLH
TRBJ2-5 | TRBV12-3/TRBV12-4 | ASGDRGQETQY